These 30 T cell receptor beta chains originate from one sample sequenced in a study of cytomegalovirus exposure and HLA in healthy donors. 60 Vbeta and 13 Jbeta primers were used in PCR. Here immunoSEQ multiplex PCR was the method, and the copy in TCRdb shows in-frame clones only, minus some. Found here are roughly 78,000 clones; the top ten clones hold about 0.83%. The source material was PBMCs. The receptor source for this set is a boy younger than 18 in good health and CMV-seronegative.

The chain is built from TRBV19 and TRBJ2-7; 8 nucleotides agree with TRBD2. There are 15 residues in the CDR3. The germline CDR1 and CDR2 sequences are LNHDA and SQIVND (reference sequence). V lost 9 bases and J lost 2; bases outside the gene matches: 12. Written as DNA, the CDR3 is TGTGCCAGCGGGAGGGCCATAGATTCCCCCTACGAGCAGTACTTC. It is translated as CASGRAIDSPYEQYF.

The chain carries TRBV7-2 and TRBJ2-7; no firm D call. Trimming pared 0 bases from V and 4 bases from J, leaving 10 bases between. The CDR3 contains 14 residues. CDR1 is SGHTA, CDR2 FQGNSA, per germline. The CDR3 spells CASSLALTLYEQYF. For the CDR3, the DNA is TGTGCCAGCAGCTTAGCCCTTACTCTTTACGAGCAGTACTTC.

The chain uses TRBV6-1 and TRBJ1-2, with no clear D. With 3 bases removed from V and 8 bases from J, the gap between germline ends came to 13 bases. This CDR3 comprises 13 residues. Germline CDR1 is MNHNS and CDR2 is SASEGT. The chain's CDR3 is CASSDLELSGYTF. CDR3 nucleotide sequence: TGTGCCAGCAGTGACCTAGAACTATCGGGCTACACCTTC.

The chain joins TRBV9 to TRBJ2-6; D possibly corresponds to TRBD2 (5 bases). V was trimmed by 3 bases and J by 4 bases, leaving 20 bases between them. Germline CDR1 SGDLS, CDR2 YYNGEE. The CDR3 sequence is 18 residues long. The DNA for the CDR3 is TGTGCCAGCAGCGAGATCGACGGGCTCCGGAGGGGGGCCAACGTCCTGACTTTC. Protein sequence: CASSEIDGLRRGANVLTF.

The CDR3: CASSLQFYFGGTDTQYF. The CDR3 coding sequence is TGTGCCAGCAGCTTACAATTCTATTTCGGGGGAACAGATACGCAGTATTTT. V gene TRBV7-2 combines with J gene TRBJ2-3, with D perhaps TRBD2 (6 bases). Per germline, CDR1 SGHTA and CDR2 FQGNSA. The CDR3 runs to 17 residues. Trimming removed 2 bases at V and 3 bases at J, with 18 bases between.

The rearrangement uses TRBV5-6 and TRBJ1-2; D gene ambiguous. The CDR3 is 15 residues long. The germline V gene encodes CDR1 SGHDT and CDR2 YYEEEE. The germline V and J ends were trimmed by 0 bases and 1 base, with 10 bases remaining between them. The CDR3 reads CASSLVQQINYGYTF. Here the CDR3 DNA reads TGTGCCAGCAGCTTGGTACAGCAAATTAACTATGGCTACACCTTC.

The CDR3 DNA sequence: TGTGCCAGCAGCTTACGGCTAGCGGGGGGTACGCAGTATTTT. This encodes CASSLRLAGGTQYF. V gene TRBV11-2 combines with J gene TRBJ2-3; 11 bases align to TRBD2. Germline CDR1 is SGHAT and CDR2 is FQNNGV. V lost 2 bases, J lost 8 bases, and 3 bases stayed unmatched. CDR3 length: 14 residues.

This sequence joins TRBV18 and TRBJ1-1; D perhaps matches TRBD1 (5 bases). The CDR3 extends over 15 amino acids. The germline V and J ends were trimmed by 4 bases and 3 bases, with 15 bases remaining between them. Germline CDR1 KGHSH, CDR2 LQKENI. The CDR3 here is CASSLSAGLDTEAFF. The CDR3 bases are TGTGCCAGCTCACTCAGTGCAGGGCTAGACACTGAAGCTTTCTTT.

The genes are TRBV5-4 and TRBJ2-7; TRBD2 aligns across 13 bases. Germline loops: CDR1 SGHNT, CDR2 YYREEE (reference sequence). The CDR3 extends over 18 amino acids. V was clipped by 0 bases and J by 0 bases; unmatched bases: 6. CDR3 sequence (DNA): TGTGCCAGCAGCTTGGGGACTAGCGGGGGACCAAGCTCCTACGAGCAGTACTTC. The encoded protein is CASSLGTSGGPSSYEQYF.

The rearrangement links TRBV5-4 to TRBJ1-2; D ambiguous. Germline values: CDR1 SGHNT, CDR2 YYREEE (reference sequence). The CDR3 has 14 amino acids. V lost 1 base to trimming and J lost 4 bases, with 11 bases between them. The CDR3 region is CASSLRGSSYGYTF. CDR3 DNA: TGTGCCAGCAGCTTGAGAGGGTCTAGCTATGGCTACACCTTC.

V gene TRBV2 combines with J gene TRBJ2-1, with a tentative D call TRBD1 (6 bases). V shed 1 base and J shed 5 bases, with 15 bases lying between them. Germline CDR1 reads SNHLY; CDR2 reads FYNNEI. The CDR3 sequence is 16 residues long. For the CDR3, the DNA is TGTGCCAGCAGTGAAGTGACACCTGGGGGCCACAATGAGCAGTTCTTC. Translating gives CASSEVTPGGHNEQFF.

The V gene is TRBV4-1, the J gene TRBJ2-5; 7 bases fit TRBD2. CDR1 is MGHRA, CDR2 YSYEKL, per germline. The CDR3 contains 14 residues. With V trimmed by 4 bases and J by 3 bases, 5 bases remained unmatched. This chain's CDR3 is CASSRPRGEETQYF. The CDR3 DNA follows: TGCGCCAGCAGCCGCCCACGGGGGGAAGAGACCCAGTACTTC.

Remarks on this clone: An end of the junction differs from the germline gene, which may be a read error. The chain combines TRBV30 with TRBJ1-4; TRBD1 aligns across 7 bases. The CDR3 is 15 amino acids. The germline V gene encodes CDR1 GTSNPN and CDR2 SVGIG (reference sequence). The DNA for the CDR3 is TGTGCCGGGAGTCTTCTTGGGACAGTCAATGAAAAACTGTTTTTT. Protein: CAGSLLGTVNEKLFF.

The genes are TRBV30 and TRBJ1-4, with 7 bases fitting TRBD1. CDR1 GTSNPN and CDR2 SVGIG come from the germline V gene (reference sequence). V gave up 2 bases and J gave up 4 bases; unmatched junction bases: 4. There are 14 residues in the CDR3. In DNA form, the CDR3 reads TGTGCCTGGAGTCAGACAGGGCTTAATGAAAAACTGTTTTTT. Amino acids: CAWSQTGLNEKLFF.

The V call is TRBV9, the J call TRBJ2-1; 7 nucleotides align to TRBD1. With 3 bases clipped from V and 4 bases from J, the junction kept 1 base outside the gene matches. Germline CDR1 SGDLS, CDR2 YYNGEE. The CDR3 sequence is 13 residues long. CDR3 loop: CASSEGQYNEQFF. CDR3 bases: TGTGCCAGCAGCGAGGGACAGTACAATGAGCAGTTCTTC.

The CDR3 DNA reads TGTGCCAGCAGTCCACCACAGGGGGGGTCTGAAGCTTTCTTT. Encoded protein: CASSPPQGGSEAFF. This sequence joins TRBV6-5 and TRBJ1-1, with TRBD1 matching over 8 bases. The CDR3 runs 14 residues. With 5 bases clipped from V and 6 bases from J, the junction kept 8 bases outside the gene matches. Germline assignment: CDR1 MNHEY and CDR2 SVGAGI.

The V call is TRBV6-5, the J call TRBJ2-7; 9 bases line up with TRBD1. Unmatched junction bases numbered 5, after V lost 3 bases and J lost 2 bases. This CDR3 region has 15 residues. Germline CDR1 MNHEY, CDR2 SVGAGI. The CDR3: CASSYGTGKAYEQYF. Here the CDR3 DNA reads TGTGCCAGCAGTTATGGGACAGGGAAGGCCTACGAGCAGTACTTC.

Concerning this clone itself: Other DNA sequences from this sample encode an identical CDR3 as well. This chain uses TRBV5-1 with TRBJ1-1; 9 nucleotides agree with TRBD1. Unmatched junction bases numbered 2, after V lost 3 bases and J lost 2 bases. The V gene's germline CDR1 is SGHRS and CDR2 YFSETQ. This CDR3 spans 14 amino acids. CDR3 residues: CASSWGQGNTEAFF. For the CDR3, the DNA is TGCGCCAGCAGCTGGGGACAGGGAAACACTGAAGCTTTCTTT. Using reference TRBV5-1 and TRBJ1-1 for the parts outside the CDR3, the full variable domain is KAGVTQTPRYLIKTRGQQVTLSCSPISGHRSVSWYQQTPGQGLQFLFEYFSETQRNKGNFPGRFSGRQFSNSRSEMNVSTLELGDSALYLCASSWGQGNTEAFFGQGTRLTVV.

The chain is built from TRBV30 and TRBJ2-1; D uncertain. V lost 2 bases to trimming and J lost 10 bases, with 12 bases between them. The CDR3 sequence is 12 residues long. CDR1 is GTSNPN, CDR2 SVGIG, per germline (reference sequence). This CDR3 is CAWSPHNGEQFF. CDR3 in DNA: TGTGCCTGGAGTCCCCACAATGGCGAGCAGTTCTTC.

The gene calls are TRBV4-2 and TRBJ1-2; TRBD1 agrees at 9 bases. The CDR3 has 13 amino acids. Germline V CDR1 and CDR2: LGHNA, YNFKEQ. V lost 4 bases, J lost 6 bases, and 3 bases stayed unmatched. Written as DNA, the CDR3 is TGTGCCAGCAGCCGGGACAGGGATGATGGCTACACCTTC. Its translation is CASSRDRDDGYTF.

This chain joins TRBV6-1 and TRBJ2-1, with TRBD2 matching 7 bases. Trimming took 3 bases from V and 9 from J; bases not matched to a gene: 17. CDR1 and CDR2 from the germline V gene are MNHNS and SASEGT. CDR3 size: 17 residues. The CDR3 region has the DNA TGTGCCAGCAGTGACTTGTCCCCACTTACTAGCGACGGTGAGCAGTTCTTC. Translating it yields CASSDLSPLTSDGEQFF.

The gene calls are TRBV5-1 and TRBJ1-2, with 11 positions matching TRBD1. The CDR3 extends over 16 amino acids. The V gene end was trimmed by 0 bases and the J gene end by 8 bases; junction bases not matched to a gene: 9. Germline V CDR1 and CDR2: SGHRS, YFSETQ. In DNA, the CDR3 is TGCGCCAGCAGCTTGGATACAGGACAGGGGGCGGAGGGCTACACCTTC. Protein: CASSLDTGQGAEGYTF.

The chain combines TRBV7-2 with TRBJ2-7; 11 positions match TRBD1. The CDR3 totals 17 residues. Trimming at V came to 1 base and at J to 4 bases, leaving 9 bases not matched to a gene. The germline V gene has CDR1 SGHTA and CDR2 FQGNSA. The CDR3 region is CASSLVGQGAILYEQYF. The CDR3 DNA follows: TGTGCCAGCAGCTTAGTTGGACAGGGGGCTATTTTGTACGAGCAGTACTTC. Supplemented by reference TRBV7-2 and TRBJ2-7, the full variable domain reads GAGVSQSPSNKVTEKGKDVELRCDPISGHTALYWYRQSLGQGLEFLIYFQGNSAPDKSGLPSDRFSAERTGGSVSTLTIQRTQQEDSAVYLCASSLVGQGAILYEQYFGPGTRLTVT.

CDR3 protein: CASSFQGTGELFF. The DNA for the CDR3 is TGTGCCAGCAGCTTTCAGGGAACCGGGGAGCTGTTTTTT. The chain carries TRBV7-2 and TRBJ2-2, with a tentative D call TRBD1 (5 bases). The V gene's germline CDR1 is SGHTA and CDR2 FQGNSA. CDR3 length equals 13 residues. Trimming removed 3 bases at V and 5 bases at J, with 7 bases between.

This chain connects TRBV4-2 to TRBJ2-3; D may be TRBD2 (5 bases). V lost 2 bases, J lost 5 bases, and 11 bases lay in between. The CDR3 extends over 14 amino acids. Germline assignment: CDR1 LGHNA and CDR2 YNFKEQ. As DNA, the CDR3 is TGTGCCAGCAGCCAAAGCGGCACTAAAGATACGCAGTATTTT. This translates into CASSQSGTKDTQYF.

J is TRBJ2-5 and V is TRBV10-2; D is unclear. Per the germline V gene, CDR1 is WSHSY and CDR2 is SAAADI. The CDR3 contains 14 residues. Trimming left V 3 bases short and J 5 bases short, with 13 bases between. The CDR3 region has the DNA TGCGCCAGCAGTGAAACAGTGGCGCAGGAGACCCAGTACTTC. Translated: CASSETVAQETQYF.

V is TRBV5-1 and J is TRBJ2-2; the match to TRBD2 covers 11 bases. V gave up 0 bases and J gave up 7 bases; unmatched junction bases: 14. This CDR3 has 19 amino acids. From germline, CDR1 is SGHRS and CDR2 YFSETQ. CDR3 loop: CASSLEWLRGLAGRGELFF. The DNA of the CDR3 is TGCGCCAGCAGCTTGGAATGGCTCCGTGGACTAGCGGGCCGCGGGGAGCTGTTTTTT.

The chain couples TRBV6-1 to TRBJ1-1, with no clear D. Trimming left V 5 bases short and J 2 bases short, with 15 bases between. This CDR3 has 15 amino acids. The germline V gene encodes CDR1 MNHNS and CDR2 SASEGT. The CDR3 region has the DNA TGTGCCAGCAGTATTCCGGTCGGGGAAAACACTGAAGCTTTCTTT. Translated: CASSIPVGENTEAFF.

This chain connects TRBV5-4 to TRBJ1-5; D is unclear. CDR1 is SGHNT and CDR2 is YYREEE in the germline V gene (reference sequence). With 0 bases removed from V and 0 bases from J, the gap between germline ends came to 7 bases. The CDR3 spans 15 residues. CDR3 nucleotide sequence: TGTGCCAGCAGCTTGGCCCCAGTTAGCAATCAGCCCCAGCATTTT. Its translation: CASSLAPVSNQPQHF. Full variable domain (remainder filled in from reference TRBV5-4 and TRBJ1-5): ETGVTQSPTHLIKTRGQQVTLRCSSQSGHNTVSWYQQALGQGPQFIFQYYREEENGRGNFPPRFSGLQFPNYSSELNVNALELDDSALYLCASSLAPVSNQPQHFGDGTRLSIL.

The chain links TRBV29-1 to TRBJ1-2; D gene ambiguous. Germline CDR1 is SQVTM and CDR2 is ANQGSEA. Trimming removed 6 bases from V and 1 base from J, with 12 bases in between. The CDR3 is 13 residues long. The CDR3 nucleotides are TGCAGCGTCGCGATCGAGGTTAACTATGGCTACACCTTC. Encoded protein: CSVAIEVNYGYTF.